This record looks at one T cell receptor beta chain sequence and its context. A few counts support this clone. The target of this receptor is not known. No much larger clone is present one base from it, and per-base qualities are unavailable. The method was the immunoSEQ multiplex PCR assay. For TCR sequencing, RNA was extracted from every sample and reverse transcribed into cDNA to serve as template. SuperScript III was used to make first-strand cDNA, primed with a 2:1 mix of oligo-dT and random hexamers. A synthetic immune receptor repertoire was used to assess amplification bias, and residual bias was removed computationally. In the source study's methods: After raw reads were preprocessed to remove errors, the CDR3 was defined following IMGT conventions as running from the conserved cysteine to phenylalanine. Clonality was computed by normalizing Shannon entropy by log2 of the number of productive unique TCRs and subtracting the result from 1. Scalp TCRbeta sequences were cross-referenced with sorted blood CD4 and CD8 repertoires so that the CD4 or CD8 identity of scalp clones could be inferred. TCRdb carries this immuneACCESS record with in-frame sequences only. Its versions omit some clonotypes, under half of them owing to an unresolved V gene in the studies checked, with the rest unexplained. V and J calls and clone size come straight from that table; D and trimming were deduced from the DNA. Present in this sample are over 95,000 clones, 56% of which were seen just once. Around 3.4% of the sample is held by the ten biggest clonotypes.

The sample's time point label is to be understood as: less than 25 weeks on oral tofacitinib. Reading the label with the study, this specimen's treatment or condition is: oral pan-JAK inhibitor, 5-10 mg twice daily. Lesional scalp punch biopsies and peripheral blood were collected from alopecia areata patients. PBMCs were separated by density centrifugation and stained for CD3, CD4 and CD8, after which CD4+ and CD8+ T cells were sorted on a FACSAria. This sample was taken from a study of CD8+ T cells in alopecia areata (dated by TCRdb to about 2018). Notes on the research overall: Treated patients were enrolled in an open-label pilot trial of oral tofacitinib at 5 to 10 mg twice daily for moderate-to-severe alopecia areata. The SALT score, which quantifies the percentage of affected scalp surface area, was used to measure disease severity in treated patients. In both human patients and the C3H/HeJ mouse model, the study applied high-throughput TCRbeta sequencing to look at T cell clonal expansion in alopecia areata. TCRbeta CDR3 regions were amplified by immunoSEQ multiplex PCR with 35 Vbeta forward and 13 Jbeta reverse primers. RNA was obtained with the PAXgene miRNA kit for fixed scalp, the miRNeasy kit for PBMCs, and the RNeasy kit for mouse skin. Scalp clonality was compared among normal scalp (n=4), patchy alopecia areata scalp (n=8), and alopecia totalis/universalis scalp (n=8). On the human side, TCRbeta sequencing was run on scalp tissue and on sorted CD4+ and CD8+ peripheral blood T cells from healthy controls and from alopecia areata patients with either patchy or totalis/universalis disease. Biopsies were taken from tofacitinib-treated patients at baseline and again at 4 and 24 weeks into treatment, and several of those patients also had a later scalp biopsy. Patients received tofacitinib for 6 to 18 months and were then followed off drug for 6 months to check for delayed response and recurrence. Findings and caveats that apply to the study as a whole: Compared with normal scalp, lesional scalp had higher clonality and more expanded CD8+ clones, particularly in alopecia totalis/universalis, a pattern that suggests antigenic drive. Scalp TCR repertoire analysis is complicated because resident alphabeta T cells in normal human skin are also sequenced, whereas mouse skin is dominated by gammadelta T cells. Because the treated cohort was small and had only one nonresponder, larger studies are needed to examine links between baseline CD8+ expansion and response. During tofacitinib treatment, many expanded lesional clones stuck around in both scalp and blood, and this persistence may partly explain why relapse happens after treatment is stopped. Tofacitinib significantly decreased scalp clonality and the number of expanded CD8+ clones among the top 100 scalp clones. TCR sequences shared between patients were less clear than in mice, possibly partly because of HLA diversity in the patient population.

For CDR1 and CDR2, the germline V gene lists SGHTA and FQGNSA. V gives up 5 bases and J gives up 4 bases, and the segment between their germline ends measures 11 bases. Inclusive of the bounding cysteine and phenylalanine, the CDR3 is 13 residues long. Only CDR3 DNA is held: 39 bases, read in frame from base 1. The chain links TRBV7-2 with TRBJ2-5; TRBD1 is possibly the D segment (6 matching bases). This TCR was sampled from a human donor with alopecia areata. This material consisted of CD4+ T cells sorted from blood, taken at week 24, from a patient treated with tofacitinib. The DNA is TGTGCCAGCAGCCCACCAGGGGTAGAGACCCAGTACTTC. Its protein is CASSPPGVETQYF.